The TCR beta chain under discussion was sequenced for a study of control samples from healthy donors and cancer patients. For this clone: One junction end disagrees with the germline gene, perhaps due to a read error.

The data were produced by immunoSEQ multiplex PCR, yet TCRdb's version contains in-frame clones alone and is incomplete. The data contain more than 25,000 clones, approximately 90% of them singletons. Germline V gives CDR1 SGHDT, CDR2 YYEEEE. The CDR3 extends over 14 amino acids. The V call is TRBV5-6, the J call TRBJ1-6; D remains ambiguous. The receptor was derived from a female donor with melanoma. The source material was formalin-fixed, paraffin-embedded tissue. This chain's CDR3 is CASSLDPLRSSLHF. The CDR3 DNA is TGTGCCAGCAGCTTAGACCCATTACGTTCATCCCTCCACTTT.